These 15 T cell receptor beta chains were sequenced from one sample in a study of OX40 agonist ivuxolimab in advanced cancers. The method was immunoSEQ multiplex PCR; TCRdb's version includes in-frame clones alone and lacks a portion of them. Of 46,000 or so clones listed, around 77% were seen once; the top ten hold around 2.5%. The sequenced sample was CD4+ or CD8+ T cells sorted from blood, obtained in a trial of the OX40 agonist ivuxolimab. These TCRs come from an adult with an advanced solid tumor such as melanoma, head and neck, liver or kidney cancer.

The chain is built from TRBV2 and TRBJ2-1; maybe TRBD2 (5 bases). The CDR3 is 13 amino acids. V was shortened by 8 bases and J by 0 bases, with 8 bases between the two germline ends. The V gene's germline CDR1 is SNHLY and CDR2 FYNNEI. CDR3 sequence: CASRLLSYNEQFF. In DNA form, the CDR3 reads TGTGCCAGCCGACTACTCTCCTACAATGAGCAGTTCTTC.

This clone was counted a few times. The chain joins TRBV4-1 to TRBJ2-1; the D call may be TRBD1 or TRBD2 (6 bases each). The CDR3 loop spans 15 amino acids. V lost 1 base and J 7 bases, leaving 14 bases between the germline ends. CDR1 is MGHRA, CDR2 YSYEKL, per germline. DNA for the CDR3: TGCGCCAGCAGCCAAGGTTCTCTAGGGGGGAATGAGCAGTTCTTC. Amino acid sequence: CASSQGSLGGNEQFF.

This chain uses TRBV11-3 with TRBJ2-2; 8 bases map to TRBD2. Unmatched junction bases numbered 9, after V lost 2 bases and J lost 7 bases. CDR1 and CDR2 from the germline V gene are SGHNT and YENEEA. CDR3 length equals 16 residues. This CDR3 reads CASSLSSGSKSGELFF. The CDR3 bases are TGTGCCAGCAGCTTATCGAGCGGGAGTAAGAGCGGGGAGCTGTTTTTT.

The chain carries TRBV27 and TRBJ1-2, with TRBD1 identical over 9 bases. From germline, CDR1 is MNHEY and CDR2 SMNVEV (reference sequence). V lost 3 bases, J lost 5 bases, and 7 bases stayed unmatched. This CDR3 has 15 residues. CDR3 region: CASSFATGGGYGYTF. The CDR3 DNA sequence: TGTGCCAGCAGTTTTGCTACAGGGGGCGGGTATGGCTACACCTTC.

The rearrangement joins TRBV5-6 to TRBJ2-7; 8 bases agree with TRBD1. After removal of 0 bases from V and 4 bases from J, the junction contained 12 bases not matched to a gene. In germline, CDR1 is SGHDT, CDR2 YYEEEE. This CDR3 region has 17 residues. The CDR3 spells CASSLERAGTGAYEQYF. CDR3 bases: TGTGCCAGCAGCTTGGAGAGAGCCGGGACAGGAGCTTACGAGCAGTACTTC.

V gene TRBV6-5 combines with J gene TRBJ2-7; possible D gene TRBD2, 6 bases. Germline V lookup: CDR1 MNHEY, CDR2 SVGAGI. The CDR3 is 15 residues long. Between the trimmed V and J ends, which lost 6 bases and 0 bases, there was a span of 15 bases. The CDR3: CASSSPGLNSYEQYF. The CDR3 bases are TGTGCCAGCAGCTCTCCGGGACTGAACTCCTACGAGCAGTACTTC.

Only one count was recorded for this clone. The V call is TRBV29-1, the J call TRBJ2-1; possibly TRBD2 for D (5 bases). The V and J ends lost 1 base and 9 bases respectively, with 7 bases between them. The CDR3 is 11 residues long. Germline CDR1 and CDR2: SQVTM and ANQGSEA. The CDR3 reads CSVEVGGEQFF. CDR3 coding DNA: TGCAGCGTTGAAGTTGGAGGTGAGCAGTTCTTC.

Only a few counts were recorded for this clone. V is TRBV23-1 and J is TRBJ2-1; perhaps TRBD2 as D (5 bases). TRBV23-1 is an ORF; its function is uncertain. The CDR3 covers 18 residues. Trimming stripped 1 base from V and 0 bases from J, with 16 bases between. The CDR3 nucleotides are TGCGCCAGCAGTCAATATAGGAGGTCGGAAAACTCCTACAATGAGCAGTTCTTC. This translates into CASSQYRRSENSYNEQFF.

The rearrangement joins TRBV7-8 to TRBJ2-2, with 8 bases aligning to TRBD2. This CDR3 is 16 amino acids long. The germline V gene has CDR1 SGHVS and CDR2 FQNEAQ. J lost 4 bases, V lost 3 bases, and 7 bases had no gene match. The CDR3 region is CASSLVSGTPTGELFF. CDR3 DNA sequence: TGTGCCAGCAGCTTGGTTAGCGGGACCCCCACCGGGGAGCTGTTTTTT.

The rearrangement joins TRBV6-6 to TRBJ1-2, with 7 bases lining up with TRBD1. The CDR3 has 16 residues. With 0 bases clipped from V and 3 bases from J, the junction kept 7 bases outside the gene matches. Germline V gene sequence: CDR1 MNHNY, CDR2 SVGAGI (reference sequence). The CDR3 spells CASSYSTPGGDYGYTF. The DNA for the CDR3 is TGTGCCAGCAGTTACTCGACCCCAGGGGGGGACTATGGCTACACCTTC.

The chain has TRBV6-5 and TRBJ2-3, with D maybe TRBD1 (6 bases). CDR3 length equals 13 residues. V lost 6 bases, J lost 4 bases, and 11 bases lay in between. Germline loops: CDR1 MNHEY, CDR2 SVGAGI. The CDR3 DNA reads TGTGCCAGCAGGACCTCAGGGGCAGATACGCAGTATTTT. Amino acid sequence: CASRTSGADTQYF.

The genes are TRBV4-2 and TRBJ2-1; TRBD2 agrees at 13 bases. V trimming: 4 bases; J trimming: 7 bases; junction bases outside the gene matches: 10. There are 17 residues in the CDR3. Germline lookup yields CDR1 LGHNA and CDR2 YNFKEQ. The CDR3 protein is CASSRGGTSGMKNEQFF. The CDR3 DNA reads TGTGCCAGCAGCCGAGGGGGGACTAGCGGGATGAAGAATGAGCAGTTCTTC.

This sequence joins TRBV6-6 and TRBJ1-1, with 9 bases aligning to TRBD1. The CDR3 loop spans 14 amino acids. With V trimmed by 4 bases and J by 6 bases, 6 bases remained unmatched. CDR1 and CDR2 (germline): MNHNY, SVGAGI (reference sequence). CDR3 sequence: CASSSHRGRAEAFF. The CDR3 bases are TGTGCCAGCAGTTCACACAGGGGGCGAGCTGAAGCTTTCTTT.

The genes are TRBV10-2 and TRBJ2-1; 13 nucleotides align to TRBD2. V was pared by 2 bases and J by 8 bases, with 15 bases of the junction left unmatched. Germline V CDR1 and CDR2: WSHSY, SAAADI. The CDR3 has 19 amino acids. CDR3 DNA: TGCGCCAGCAGTGAGCGGGGGATACTGGGACTAGCGGGATCGGATGAGCAGTTCTTC. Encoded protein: CASSERGILGLAGSDEQFF.

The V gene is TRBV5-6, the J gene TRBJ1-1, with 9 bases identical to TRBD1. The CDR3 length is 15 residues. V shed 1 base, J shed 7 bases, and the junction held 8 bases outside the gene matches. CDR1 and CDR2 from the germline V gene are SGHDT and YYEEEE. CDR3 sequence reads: CASSLRTGVADEAFF. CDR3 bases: TGTGCCAGCAGCTTGCGGACAGGGGTGGCCGATGAAGCTTTCTTT.